This note documents a single TCR beta chain sequence. This CDR3 has 19 amino acids. Methods used by the authors: How many nucleated cells were present was estimated from reference gene primer amplification. Sequenced by immunoSEQ multiplex PCR; TCRdb stores in-frame clones only, minus some. V and J calls and clone size are those listed in that table; D and trimming were worked out from the DNA. Of around 380,000 clones listed, approximately 80% are singletons. The data derive from a study of blood T cell repertoires in COVID-19. Study information: COVID-19 samples, acute and convalescent, were from the United States, Italy and Spain. The analysed material was cDNA or gDNA that came from T cells, B-cell-depleted T cells, or PBMCs.

Source material: peripheral blood. The chain joins TRBV21-1 to TRBJ2-1; TRBD1, as called in the table, went unchecked against the DNA. TRBV21-1 is reported as a pseudogene. The clonotype originates from a human donor with acute or convalescent COVID-19. The donor label of this sample is uncertain. This CDR3 reads CASSKKRVGPGQAWNEQFF. The CDR3 DNA is TGTGCCAGCAGCAAAAAAAGGGTTGGACCGGGACAGGCTTGGAATGAGCAGTTCTTC.